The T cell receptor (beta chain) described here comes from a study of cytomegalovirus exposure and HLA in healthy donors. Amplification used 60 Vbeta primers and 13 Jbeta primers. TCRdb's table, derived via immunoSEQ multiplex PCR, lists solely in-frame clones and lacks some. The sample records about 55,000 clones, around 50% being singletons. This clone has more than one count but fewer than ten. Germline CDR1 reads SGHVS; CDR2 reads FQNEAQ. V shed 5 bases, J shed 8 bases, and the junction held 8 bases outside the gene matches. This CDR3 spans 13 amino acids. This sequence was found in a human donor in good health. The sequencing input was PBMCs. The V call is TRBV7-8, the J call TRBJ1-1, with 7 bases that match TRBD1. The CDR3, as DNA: TGTGCCAGCAGCAACAGGGGACACAGCGAAGCTTTCTTT. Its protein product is CASSNRGHSEAFF.